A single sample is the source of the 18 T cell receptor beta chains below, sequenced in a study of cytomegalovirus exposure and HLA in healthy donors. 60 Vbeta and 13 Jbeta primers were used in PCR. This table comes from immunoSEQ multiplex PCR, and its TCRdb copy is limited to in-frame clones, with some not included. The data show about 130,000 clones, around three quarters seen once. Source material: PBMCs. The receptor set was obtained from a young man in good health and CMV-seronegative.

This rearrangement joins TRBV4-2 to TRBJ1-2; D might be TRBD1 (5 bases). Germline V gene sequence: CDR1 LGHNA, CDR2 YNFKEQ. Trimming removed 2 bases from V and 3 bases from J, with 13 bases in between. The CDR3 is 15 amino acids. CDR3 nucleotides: TGTGCCAGCAGCCAATTCGGGGGTAAGGACTATGGCTACACCTTC. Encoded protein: CASSQFGGKDYGYTF.

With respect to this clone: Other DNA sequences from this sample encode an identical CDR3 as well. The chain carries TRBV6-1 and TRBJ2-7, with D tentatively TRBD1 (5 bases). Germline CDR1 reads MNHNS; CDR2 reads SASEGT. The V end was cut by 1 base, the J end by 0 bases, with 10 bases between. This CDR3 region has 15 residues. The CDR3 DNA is TGTGCCAGCAGTGAAGAAGGGCAGGGCTCCTACGAGCAGTACTTC. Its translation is CASSEEGQGSYEQYF.

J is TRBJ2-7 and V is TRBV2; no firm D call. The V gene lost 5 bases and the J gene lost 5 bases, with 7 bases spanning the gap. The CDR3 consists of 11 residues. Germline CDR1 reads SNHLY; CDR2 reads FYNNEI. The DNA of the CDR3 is TGTGCCAGCAGTTACAACGACGAGCAGTACTTC. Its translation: CASSYNDEQYF.

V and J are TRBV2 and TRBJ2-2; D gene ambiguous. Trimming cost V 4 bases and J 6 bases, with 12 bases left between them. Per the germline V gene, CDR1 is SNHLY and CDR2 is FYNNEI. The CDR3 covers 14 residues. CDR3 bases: TGTGCCAGCAGTGTGAGTCTAGTCGCCGGGGAGCTGTTTTTT. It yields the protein CASSVSLVAGELFF.

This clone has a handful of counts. The CDR3 is CASSLAEQTDLGIEAFF. The DNA of the CDR3 is TGTGCCAGCAGCTTGGCGGAACAGACAGACCTGGGGATTGAAGCTTTCTTT. The V gene is TRBV5-4, the J gene TRBJ1-1, with TRBD1 as a possible D gene (5 bases). Germline V gene data show CDR1 as SGHNT and CDR2 as YYREEE (reference sequence). This CDR3 comprises 17 residues. V lost 0 bases to trimming and J lost 7 bases, with 22 bases between them.

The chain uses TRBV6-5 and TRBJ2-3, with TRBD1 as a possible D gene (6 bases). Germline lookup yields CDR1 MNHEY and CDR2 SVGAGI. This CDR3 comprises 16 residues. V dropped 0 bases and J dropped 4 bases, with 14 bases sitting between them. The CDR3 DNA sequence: TGTGCCAGCAGTTACTCGGGGACAAGGACAGCAGATACGCAGTATTTT. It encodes CASSYSGTRTADTQYF.

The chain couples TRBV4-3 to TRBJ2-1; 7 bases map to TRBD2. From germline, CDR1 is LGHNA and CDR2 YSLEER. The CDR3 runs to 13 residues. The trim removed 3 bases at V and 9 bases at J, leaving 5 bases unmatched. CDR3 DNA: TGCGCCAGCAGCCAGGGGAGGGGAACTGAGCAGTTCTTC. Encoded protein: CASSQGRGTEQFF.

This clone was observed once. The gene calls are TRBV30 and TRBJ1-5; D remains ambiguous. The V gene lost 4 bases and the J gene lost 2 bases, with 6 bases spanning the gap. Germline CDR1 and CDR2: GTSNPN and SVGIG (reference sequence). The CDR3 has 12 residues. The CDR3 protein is CAWNQGNQPQHF. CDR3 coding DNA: TGTGCCTGGAACCAGGGCAATCAGCCCCAGCATTTT.

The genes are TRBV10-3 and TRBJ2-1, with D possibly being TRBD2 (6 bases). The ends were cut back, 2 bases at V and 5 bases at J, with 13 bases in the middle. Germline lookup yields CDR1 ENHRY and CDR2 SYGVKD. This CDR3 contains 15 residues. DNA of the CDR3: TGTGCCATCAGTGAGGGTCTAGCGTTGAACAATGAGCAGTTCTTC. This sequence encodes CAISEGLALNNEQFF.

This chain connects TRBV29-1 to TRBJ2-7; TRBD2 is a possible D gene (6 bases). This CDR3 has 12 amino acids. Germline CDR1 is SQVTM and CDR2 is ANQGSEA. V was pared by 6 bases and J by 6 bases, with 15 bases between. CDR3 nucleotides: TGCAGCGTACCCTCCACCGGGGGCGAGCAGTACTTC. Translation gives CSVPSTGGEQYF.

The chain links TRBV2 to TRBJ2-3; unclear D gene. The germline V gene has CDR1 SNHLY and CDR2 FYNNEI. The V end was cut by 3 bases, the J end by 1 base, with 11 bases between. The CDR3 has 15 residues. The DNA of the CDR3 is TGTGCCAGCAGTGAGCTCTTACCGGGCACAGATACGCAGTATTTT. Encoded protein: CASSELLPGTDTQYF.

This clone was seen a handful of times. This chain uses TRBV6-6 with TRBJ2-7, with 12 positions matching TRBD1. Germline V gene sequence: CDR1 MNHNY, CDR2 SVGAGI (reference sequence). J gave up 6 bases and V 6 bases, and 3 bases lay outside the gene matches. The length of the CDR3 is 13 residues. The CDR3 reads CASRGGQGAEQYF. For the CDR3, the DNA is TGTGCCAGCAGGGGGGGACAGGGGGCCGAGCAGTACTTC.

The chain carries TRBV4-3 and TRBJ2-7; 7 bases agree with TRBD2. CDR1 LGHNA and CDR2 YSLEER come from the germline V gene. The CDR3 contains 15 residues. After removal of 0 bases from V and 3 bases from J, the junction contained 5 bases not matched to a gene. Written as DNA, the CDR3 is TGCGCCAGCAGCCAAGATTTGCGGGGGAACTACGAGCAGTACTTC. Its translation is CASSQDLRGNYEQYF.

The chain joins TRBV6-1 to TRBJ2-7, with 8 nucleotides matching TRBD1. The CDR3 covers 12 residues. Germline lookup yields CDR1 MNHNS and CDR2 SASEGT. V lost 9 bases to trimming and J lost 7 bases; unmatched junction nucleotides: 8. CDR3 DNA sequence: TGTGCCAGTCAGGGGGCGTTGGGAGAGCAGTACTTC. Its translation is CASQGALGEQYF.

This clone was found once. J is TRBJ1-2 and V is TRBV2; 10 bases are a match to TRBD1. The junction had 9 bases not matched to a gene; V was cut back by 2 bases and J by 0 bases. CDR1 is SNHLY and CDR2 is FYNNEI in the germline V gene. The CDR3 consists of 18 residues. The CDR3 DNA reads TGTGCCAGCAGTGAAACCCCGACAGGGGGCTTCGCTAACTATGGCTACACCTTC. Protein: CASSETPTGGFANYGYTF.

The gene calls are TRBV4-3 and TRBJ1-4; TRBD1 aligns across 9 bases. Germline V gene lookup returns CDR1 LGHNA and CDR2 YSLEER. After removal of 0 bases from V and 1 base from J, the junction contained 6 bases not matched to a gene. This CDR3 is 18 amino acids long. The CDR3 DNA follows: TGCGCCAGCAGCCAAGACGGGGGACAGGGTGGAACTAATGAAAAACTGTTTTTT. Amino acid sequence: CASSQDGGQGGTNEKLFF.

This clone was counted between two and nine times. The CDR3 sequence is CASKERGWVNEQFF. CDR3 bases: TGTGCCAGCAAAGAGCGGGGGTGGGTCAATGAGCAGTTCTTC. The chain employs TRBV7-6 and TRBJ2-1, with TRBD2 matching over 8 bases. The CDR3 is made up of 14 amino acids. The germline V gene has CDR1 SGHVS and CDR2 FNYEAQ. Losses at the gene ends were 7 bases for V and 6 bases for J; bases not matched to a gene: 8.

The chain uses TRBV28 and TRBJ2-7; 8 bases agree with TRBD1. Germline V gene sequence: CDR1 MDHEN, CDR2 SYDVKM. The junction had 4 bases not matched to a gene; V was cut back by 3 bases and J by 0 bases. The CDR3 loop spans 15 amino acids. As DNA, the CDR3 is TGTGCCAGCAGTTTGGAGGGACAGGCCTCCTACGAGCAGTACTTC. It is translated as CASSLEGQASYEQYF.